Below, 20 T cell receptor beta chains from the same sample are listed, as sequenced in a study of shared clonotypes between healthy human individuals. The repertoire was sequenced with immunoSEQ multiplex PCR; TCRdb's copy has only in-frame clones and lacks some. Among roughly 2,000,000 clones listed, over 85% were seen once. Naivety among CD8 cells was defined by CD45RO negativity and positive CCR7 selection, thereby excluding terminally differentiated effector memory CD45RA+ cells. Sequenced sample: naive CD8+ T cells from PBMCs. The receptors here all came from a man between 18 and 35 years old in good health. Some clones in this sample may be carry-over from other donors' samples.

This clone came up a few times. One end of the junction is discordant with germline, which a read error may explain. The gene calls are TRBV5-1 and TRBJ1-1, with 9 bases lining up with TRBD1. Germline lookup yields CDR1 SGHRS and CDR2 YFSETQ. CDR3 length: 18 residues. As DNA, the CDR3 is TGCGCCAGCAGCTCCGCCGGGACAGGGAAAGCCGAGAACGCTGAAGCTTTCTTT. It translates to CASSSAGTGKAENAEAFF.

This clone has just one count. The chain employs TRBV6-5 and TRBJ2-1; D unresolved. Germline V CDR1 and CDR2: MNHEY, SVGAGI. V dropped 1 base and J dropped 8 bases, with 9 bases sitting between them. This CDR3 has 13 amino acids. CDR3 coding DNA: TGTGCCAGCAGTTACTGGGTACAATATGAGCAGTTCTTC. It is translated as CASSYWVQYEQFF.

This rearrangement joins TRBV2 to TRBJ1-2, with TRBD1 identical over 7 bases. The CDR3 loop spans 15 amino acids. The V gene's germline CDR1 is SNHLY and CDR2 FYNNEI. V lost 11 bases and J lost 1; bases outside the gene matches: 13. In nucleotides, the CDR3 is TGTGCCGGGGGGTGGGACAGCCAACTTAACTATGGCTACACCTTC. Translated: CAGGWDSQLNYGYTF.

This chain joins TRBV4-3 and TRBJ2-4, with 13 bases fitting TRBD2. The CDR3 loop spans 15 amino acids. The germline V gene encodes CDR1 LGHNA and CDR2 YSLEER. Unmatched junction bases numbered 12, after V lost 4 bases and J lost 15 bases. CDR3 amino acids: CASSPGLAGAEVLYF. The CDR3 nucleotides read TGCGCCAGCAGCCCCGGACTAGCGGGAGCTGAGGTGTTGTACTTC.

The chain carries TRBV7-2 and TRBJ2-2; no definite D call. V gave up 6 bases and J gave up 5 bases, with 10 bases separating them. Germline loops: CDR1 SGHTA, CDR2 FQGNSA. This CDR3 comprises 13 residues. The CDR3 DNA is TGTGCCAGCAGGCTCCACAGAACCGGGGAGCTGTTTTTT. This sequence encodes CASRLHRTGELFF.

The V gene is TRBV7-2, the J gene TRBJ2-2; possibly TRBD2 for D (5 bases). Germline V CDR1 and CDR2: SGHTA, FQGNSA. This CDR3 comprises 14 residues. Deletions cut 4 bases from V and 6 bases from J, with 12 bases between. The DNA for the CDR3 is TGTGCCAGCAGCTGGATTAGCGAGGCCGGGGAGCTGTTTTTT. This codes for CASSWISEAGELFF.

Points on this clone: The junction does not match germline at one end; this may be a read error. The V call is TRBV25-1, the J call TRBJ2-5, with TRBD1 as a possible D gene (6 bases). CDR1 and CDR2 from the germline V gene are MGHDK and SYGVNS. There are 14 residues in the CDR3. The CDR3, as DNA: TGTGCCAGCAGTAAGACAGGAAATCAAGGGACCCAGTACTTC. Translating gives CASSKTGNQGTQYF.

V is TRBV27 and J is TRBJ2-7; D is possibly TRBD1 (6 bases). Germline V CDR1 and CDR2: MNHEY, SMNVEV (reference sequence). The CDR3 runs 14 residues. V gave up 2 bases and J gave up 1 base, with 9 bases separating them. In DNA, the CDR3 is TGTGCCAGCAGTTTAGGAGGACAGTCCTACGAGCAGTACTTC. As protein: CASSLGGQSYEQYF.

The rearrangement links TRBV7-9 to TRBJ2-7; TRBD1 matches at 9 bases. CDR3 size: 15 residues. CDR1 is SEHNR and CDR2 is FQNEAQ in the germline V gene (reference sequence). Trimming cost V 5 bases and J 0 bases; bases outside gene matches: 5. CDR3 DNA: TGTGCCAGCAGCCGAGGACAGGGGATCTCCTACGAGCAGTACTTC. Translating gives CASSRGQGISYEQYF.

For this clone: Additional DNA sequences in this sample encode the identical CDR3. The CDR3 DNA sequence: TGTGCCAGCAGTTTATCTGGACAGGGGGCTTACGAGCAGTACTTC. Residues: CASSLSGQGAYEQYF. V and J are TRBV27 and TRBJ2-7; TRBD1 aligns across 11 bases. The CDR3 has 15 residues. The V and J ends lost 0 bases and 4 bases, in that order; junction bases with no gene match: 2. Germline V gives CDR1 MNHEY, CDR2 SMNVEV (reference sequence).

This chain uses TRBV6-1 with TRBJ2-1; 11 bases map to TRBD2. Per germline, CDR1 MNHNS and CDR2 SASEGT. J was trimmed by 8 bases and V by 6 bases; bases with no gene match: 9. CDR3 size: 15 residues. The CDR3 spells CASRKTSGSTDEQFF. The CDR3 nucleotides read TGTGCCAGCAGGAAAACTAGCGGGAGTACTGATGAGCAGTTCTTC.

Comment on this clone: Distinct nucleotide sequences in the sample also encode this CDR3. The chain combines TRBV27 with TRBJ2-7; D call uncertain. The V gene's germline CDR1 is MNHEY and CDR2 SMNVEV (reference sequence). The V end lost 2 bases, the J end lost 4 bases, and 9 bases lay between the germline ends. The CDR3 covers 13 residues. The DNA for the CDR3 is TGTGCCAGCAGTTTAGCAGCACCTTACGAGCAGTACTTC. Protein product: CASSLAAPYEQYF.

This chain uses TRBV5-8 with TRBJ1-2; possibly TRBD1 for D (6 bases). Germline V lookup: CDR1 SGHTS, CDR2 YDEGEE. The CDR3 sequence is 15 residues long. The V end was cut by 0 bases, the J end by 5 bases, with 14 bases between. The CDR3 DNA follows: TGTGCCAGCAGCTTGGCAGGGGCCTACATGTATGGCTACACCTTC. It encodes CASSLAGAYMYGYTF.

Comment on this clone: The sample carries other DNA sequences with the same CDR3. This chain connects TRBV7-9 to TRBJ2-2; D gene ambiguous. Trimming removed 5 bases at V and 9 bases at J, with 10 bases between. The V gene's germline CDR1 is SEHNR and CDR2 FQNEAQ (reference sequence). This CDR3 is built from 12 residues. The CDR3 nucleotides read TGTGCCAGCAGCCTTGGTCCAAGGGAGCTGTTTTTT. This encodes CASSLGPRELFF.

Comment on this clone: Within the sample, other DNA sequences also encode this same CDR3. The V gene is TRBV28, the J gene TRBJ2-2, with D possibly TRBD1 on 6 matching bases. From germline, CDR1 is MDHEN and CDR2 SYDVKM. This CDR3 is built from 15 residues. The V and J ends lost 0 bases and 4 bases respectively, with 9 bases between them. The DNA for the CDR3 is TGTGCCAGCAGTTTATGGTCAGGGGCCACCGGGGAGCTGTTTTTT. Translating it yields CASSLWSGATGELFF.

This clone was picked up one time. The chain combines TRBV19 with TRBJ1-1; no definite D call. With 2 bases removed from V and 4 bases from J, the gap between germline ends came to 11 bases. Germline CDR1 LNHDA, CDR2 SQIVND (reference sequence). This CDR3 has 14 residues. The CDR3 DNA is TGTGCCAGTAGTATACGGGGTTGGGCCACTGAAGCTTTCTTT. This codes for CASSIRGWATEAFF.

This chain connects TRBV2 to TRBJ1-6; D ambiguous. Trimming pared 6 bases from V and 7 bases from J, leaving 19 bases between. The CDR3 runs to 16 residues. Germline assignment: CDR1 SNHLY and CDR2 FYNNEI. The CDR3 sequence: CASSPTPGYGNSPLHF. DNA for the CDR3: TGTGCCAGCAGCCCCACCCCGGGGTACGGGAATTCACCCCTCCACTTT.

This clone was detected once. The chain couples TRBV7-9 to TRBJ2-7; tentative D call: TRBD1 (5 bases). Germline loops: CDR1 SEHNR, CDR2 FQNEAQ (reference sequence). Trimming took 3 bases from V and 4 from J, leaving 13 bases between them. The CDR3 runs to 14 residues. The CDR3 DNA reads TGTGCCAGCAGCTTCCCGCCAGGGCAGTACGAGCAGTACTTC. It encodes CASSFPPGQYEQYF.

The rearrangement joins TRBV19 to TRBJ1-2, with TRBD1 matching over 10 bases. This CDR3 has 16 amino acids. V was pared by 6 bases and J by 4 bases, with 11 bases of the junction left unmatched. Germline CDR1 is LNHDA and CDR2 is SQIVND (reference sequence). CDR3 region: CASRSTGTGALYGYTF. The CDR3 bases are TGTGCCAGTAGGAGTACCGGGACAGGGGCTCTCTATGGCTACACCTTC.

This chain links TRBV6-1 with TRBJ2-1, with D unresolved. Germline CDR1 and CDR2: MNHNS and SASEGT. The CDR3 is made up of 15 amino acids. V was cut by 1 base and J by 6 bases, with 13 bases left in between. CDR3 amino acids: CASSEGISRGNEQFF. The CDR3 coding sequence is TGTGCCAGCAGTGAAGGGATATCTCGAGGCAATGAGCAGTTCTTC.